This T cell receptor (beta chain) was documented in a study of cytomegalovirus exposure and HLA in healthy donors. On this clone: Its target is not known.

This CDR3 contains 12 residues. Germline CDR1 is SGDLS and CDR2 is YYNGEE. The V and J ends lost 1 base and 9 bases respectively, with 8 bases between them. PCR involved 60 Vbeta and 13 Jbeta primers. Sequenced by immunoSEQ multiplex PCR; TCRdb stores in-frame clones only, minus some. The sample has 120,000 to 150,000 clones, 70% to 85% seen once; the top ten hold approximately 8.8%. Findings and caveats of the study: As a later analysis revealed, most CMV-associated TCR beta chains appeared HLA-restricted.

The chain joins TRBV9 to TRBJ2-1; no definite D call. This TCR was sampled from a woman in her fifties or sixties in good health and CMV-seropositive. The material sequenced was PBMCs. The CDR3 nucleotides read TGTGCCAGCAGCGTAAGCTCCGGTGAGCAGTTCTTC. It specifies CASSVSSGEQFF.